This T cell receptor beta chain was sequenced in a study of T cells in Graves' hyperthyroidism and ophthalmopathy. This clonotype was counted only a few times. V gave up 7 bases and J gave up 2 bases; unmatched junction bases: 6. Germline V gives CDR1 MNHEY, CDR2 SMNVEV (reference sequence). There are 14 residues in the CDR3. The CDR3 regions of TCR beta were amplified from RNA transcripts. HTBI primers drove first-round RT-PCR of the TCR CDR3. MiXCR, run by TCRdb on the multiplex PCR reads, gives a single entry per CDR3 protein. The sample lists around 540,000 distinct CDR3 sequences, 15% to 20% seen once, with around 28% in the top ten.

Sequenced: blood. This chain uses TRBV27 with TRBJ2-3, with 7 bases fitting TRBD2. The TCR originated in a woman aged 30 to 39 with Graves' ophthalmopathy. The CDR3 coding sequence is TGTGCCAGCACAGAAGCGGGGTTCACAGATACGCAGTATTTT. Its translation is CASTEAGFTDTQYF.